The sequence of this T cell receptor beta chain was determined in a study of cytomegalovirus exposure and HLA in healthy donors. Trimming removed 6 bases from V and 7 bases from J, with 16 bases in between. CDR1 is MNHEY, CDR2 SVGAGI, per germline. The CDR3 covers 13 residues. Amplification used 60 Vbeta primers and 13 Jbeta primers. Clones were sequenced by immunoSEQ multiplex PCR, and TCRdb holds only the in-frame ones, with some missing. This repertoire shows about 200,000 clones, under 70% found once; its top ten account for 2.5% to 3%. The sequenced material came from PBMCs. The receptor's source is a man between 35 and 55 years old in good health and CMV-seropositive. The J gene is TRBJ2-7, the V gene TRBV6-5, with TRBD1 as a possible D gene (8 bases). DNA of the CDR3: TGTGCCAGCAGGAGGACAGGGCGGGAGGAGCAGTACTTC. It is translated as CASRRTGREEQYF.